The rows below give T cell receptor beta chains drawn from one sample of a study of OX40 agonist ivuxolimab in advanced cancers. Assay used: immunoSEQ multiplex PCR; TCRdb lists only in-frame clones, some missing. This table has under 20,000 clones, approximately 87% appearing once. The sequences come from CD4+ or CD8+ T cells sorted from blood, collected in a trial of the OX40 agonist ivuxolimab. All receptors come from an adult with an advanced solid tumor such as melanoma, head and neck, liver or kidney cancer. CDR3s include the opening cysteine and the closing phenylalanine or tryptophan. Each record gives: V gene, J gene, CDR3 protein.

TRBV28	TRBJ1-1	CASAGQGLNTEAFF
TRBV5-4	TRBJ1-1	CASSLPLRTEAFF
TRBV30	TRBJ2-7	CAWSVRPRYYEQYF
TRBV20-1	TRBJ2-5	CSANKETQYF
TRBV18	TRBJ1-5	CASSPGAGDKPQHF
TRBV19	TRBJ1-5	CASRYGESRNQPQHF
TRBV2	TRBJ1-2	CASSITEFYGYTF
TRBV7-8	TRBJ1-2	CASSLAWGGLQHYGYTF
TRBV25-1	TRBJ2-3	CASSEYPSTDTQYF
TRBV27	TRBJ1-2	CASRSTDRGNYGYTF
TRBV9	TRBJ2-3	CASSVEPSIPGLAGGRDTQYF
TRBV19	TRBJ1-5	CASSDRGAQGQPQHF
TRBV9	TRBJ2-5	CASSVEAGQETQYF
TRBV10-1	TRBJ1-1	CASMEGMNTEAFF
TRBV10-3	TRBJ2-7	CAISGGTGGHEQYF
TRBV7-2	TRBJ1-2	CASSRARQGTRYYGYTF
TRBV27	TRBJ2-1	CASSSSSLAVINEQFF
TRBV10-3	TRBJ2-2	CAIADSSNTGELFF
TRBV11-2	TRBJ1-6	CASSFGWAGYENSPLHF
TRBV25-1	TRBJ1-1	CASSEPRGLLNTEAFF
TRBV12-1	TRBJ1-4	CASTQGKNEKLFF
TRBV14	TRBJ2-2	CASGSLAGGLGELFF
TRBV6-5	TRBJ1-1	CASSYSSTGKAFF
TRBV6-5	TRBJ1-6	CASTGGTANHSPLHF
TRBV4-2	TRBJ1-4	CASSQRGGANEKLFF
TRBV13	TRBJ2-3	CASSPWASGGTDTQYF
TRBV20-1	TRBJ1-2	CSAQSGPTF
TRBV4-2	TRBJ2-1	CASSQVQTLNEQFF
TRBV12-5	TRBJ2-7	CASGLVLAGDYEQYF
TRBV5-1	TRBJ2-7	CASSAWSTPFYEQYF
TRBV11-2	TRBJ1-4	CASSLRQGVGEKLFF
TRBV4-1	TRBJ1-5	CASSQEVTGFQPQHF
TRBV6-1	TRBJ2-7	CASSVLRTGEKIEQYF
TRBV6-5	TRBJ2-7	CASSYIAGAVDEQYF
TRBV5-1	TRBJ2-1	CASSAAGGRYNEQFF
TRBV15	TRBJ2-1	CATSRGGSVSYNEQFF
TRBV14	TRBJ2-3	CASSLRASTTHSDTQYF
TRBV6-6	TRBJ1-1	CASSYQGGTEAFF
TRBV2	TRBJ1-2	CASRPTGGGGDGYTF
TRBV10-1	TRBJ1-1	CASSGSMRTGAEAFF
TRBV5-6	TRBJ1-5	CASSETSVGNQPQHF
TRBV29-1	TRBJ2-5	CSVEGIFLRETQYF
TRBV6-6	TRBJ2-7	CASSYWANPSLEQYF
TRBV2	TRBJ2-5	CASSWTGFQETQYF
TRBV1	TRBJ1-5	CTSSQDPSWAGQPQHF
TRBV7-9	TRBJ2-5	CASSSYRKSGETQYF
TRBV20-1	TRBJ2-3	CSAPHTAQYF
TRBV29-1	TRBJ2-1	CSVVPGSNEQFF
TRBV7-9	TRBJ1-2	CASSSWTNYGYTF
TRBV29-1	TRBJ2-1	CSGDRYNEQFF
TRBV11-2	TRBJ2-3	CASSLAGTSGGTDTQYF
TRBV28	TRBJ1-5	CASSSRGDGGPQHF
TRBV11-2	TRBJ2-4	CASSSSDRGHDKNIQYF